The 28 T cell receptor beta chains reported below all come from one sample, sequenced in a study of molecular identifiers for immune sequencing clone quantification. In TCRdb, the PCR reads were re-called with MiXCR into one record per CDR3 protein. The profile covers about 97,000 distinct CDR3 sequences, with approximately 24% appearing a single time and roughly 1% taken by the ten largest. Sequencing was performed on naive CD8+ T cells from blood, with Jurkat cell RNA spiked in. Sample subset: FACS-sorted CD8+CD4-CCR7+CD45RA+ naive T cells. These receptors all come from a human donor in good health. Some libraries in this study had Jurkat cell RNA spiked in.

The table lists this clonotype with many counts. V usage is TRBV6-5 and J usage is TRBJ1-3; no clear D. The germline gives CDR1 MNHEY, CDR2 SVGAGI. V was clipped by 2 bases and J by 0 bases, with 5 bases between them. CDR3 length: 14 residues. The CDR3 DNA reads TGTGCCAGCAGTTACGATCACTCTGGAAACACCATATATTTT. As protein: CASSYDHSGNTIYF.

About this clonotype itself: In this CDR3 the conserved last residue, phenylalanine or tryptophan, is missing, so a read error is likely. The chain uses TRBV7-2 and TRBJ2-4; D tentatively fits TRBD1 or TRBD2 (5 bases each). CDR3 length equals 16 residues. Trimming left V 3 bases short and J 5 bases short, with 17 bases between. CDR1 is SGHTA and CDR2 is FQGNSA in the germline V gene. The CDR3 region is CASSLTTDGAENIQYI. CDR3 nucleotides: TGTGCCAGCAGCTTGACGACGGACGGGGCTGAAAACATTCAGTACATC.

This clonotype has at least ten counts. The rearrangement joins TRBV12-3 or TRBV12-4 to TRBJ1-5, with TRBD1 as a possible D gene (5 bases). Trimming took off 5 bases at V and 3 bases at J, with 11 bases between the two ends. CDR3 size: 14 residues. The CDR3: CASSRDGINQPQHF. CDR3 DNA sequence: TGTGCCAGCAGTCGGGACGGAATCAATCAGCCCCAGCATTTT.

The chain joins TRBV19 to TRBJ1-5, with TRBD1 as a possible D gene (6 bases). V was shortened by 3 bases and J by 1 base, with 13 bases between the two germline ends. The CDR3 loop spans 16 amino acids. Germline V gene data show CDR1 as LNHDA and CDR2 as SQIVND (reference sequence). The CDR3 DNA reads as TGTGCCAGTAGTATGGGGACAAGGGCCAGCAATCAGCCCCAGCATTTT. It yields the protein CASSMGTRASNQPQHF.

This clonotype was seen more than once but under ten times. J is TRBJ2-1 and V is TRBV4-1; possible D gene TRBD2, 6 bases. Germline loops: CDR1 MGHRA, CDR2 YSYEKL. CDR3 size: 14 residues. Trimming shortened V by 5 bases and J by 3 bases, and 11 bases separated the two germline ends. CDR3 residues: CASSSGGIYNEQFF. Written as DNA, the CDR3 is TGCGCCAGCAGCTCCGGGGGTATCTACAATGAGCAGTTCTTC.

This clonotype was seen at least ten times. This chain connects TRBV6-5 to TRBJ2-7; 12 bases align to TRBD2. CDR3 length: 15 amino acids. V dropped 2 bases and J dropped 5; count of bases not matched to a gene: 4. Germline CDR1 MNHEY, CDR2 SVGAGI. The CDR3 bases are TGTGCCAGCAGTTACCGGACTAGCGGGGTGGACGAGCAGTACTTC. Translation: CASSYRTSGVDEQYF.

A note on this clonotype: It may be a read error: a sequence one base away is much more abundant. V is TRBV27 and J is TRBJ2-3; D unresolved. This CDR3 comprises 14 residues. V was clipped by 2 bases and J by 5 bases, with 11 bases between them. The germline CDR1 and CDR2 sequences are MNHEY and SMNVEV (reference sequence). In nucleotides, the CDR3 is TGTGCCAGCAGTTTACACGGGTTTGGAGATACGCAGTATTTT. Translated: CASSLHGFGDTQYF.

This clonotype was seen repeatedly, ten times or more. This chain links TRBV15 with TRBJ1-4; D may be TRBD1 (6 bases). The V gene's germline CDR1 is LNHNV and CDR2 YYDKDF (reference sequence). The CDR3 has 16 amino acids. V lost 5 bases and J lost 4, with 17 bases in between. CDR3 DNA: TGTGCCACCAGCGGAGCCACGGGACACTTTAATGAAAAACTGTTTTTT. Its protein is CATSGATGHFNEKLFF.

This clonotype was observed a handful of times. The chain couples TRBV6-1 to TRBJ2-1; D not certain. In germline, CDR1 is MNHNS, CDR2 SASEGT. V gave up 4 bases and J gave up 0 bases, with 7 bases separating them. The CDR3 runs to 14 residues. CDR3 bases: TGTGCCAGCAGTGGGATGGGCTCCTACAATGAGCAGTTCTTC. This encodes CASSGMGSYNEQFF.

The chain links TRBV27 to TRBJ2-1; 9 positions match TRBD2. The V gene end was trimmed by 1 base and the J gene end by 6 bases; junction bases not matched to a gene: 7. The CDR3 totals 16 residues. Looked up from germline, CDR1 is MNHEY and CDR2 is SMNVEV (reference sequence). The CDR3 loop reads CASSLYGGRGGNEQFF. CDR3 nucleotides: TGTGCCAGCAGTTTATACGGCGGGAGGGGCGGCAATGAGCAGTTCTTC.

This clonotype came up a few times. The chain recombines TRBV6-1 with TRBJ2-7; TRBD2 matches 8 bases. The ends lost 6 bases at V and 5 bases at J; junction bases unmatched: 3. The CDR3 runs to 12 residues. Per the germline V gene, CDR1 is MNHNS and CDR2 is SASEGT. Here the CDR3 DNA reads TGTGCCAGCAGAGCGGGGGCCAACGAGCAGTACTTC. Translating it yields CASRAGANEQYF.

This clonotype was seen more than once but under ten times. The CDR3 coding sequence is TGTGCCAGCAGTAGTACTTATCCCTACGAGCAGTACTTC. Encoded protein: CASSSTYPYEQYF. V usage is TRBV27 and J usage is TRBJ2-7; D uncertain. V was shortened by 5 bases and J by 2 bases, with 10 bases between the two germline ends. This CDR3 is built from 13 residues. The V gene's germline CDR1 is MNHEY and CDR2 SMNVEV (reference sequence).

As concerns this clonotype: A much larger clone lies a single base off, so this may be a read error. This CDR3 is missing its conserved last phenylalanine or tryptophan, likely due to a read error. The CDR3, as DNA: TGTGCCAGCAGCGCCGGGAGCCCCTCAAAGACCCAGTACATC. Translation gives CASSAGSPSKTQYI. The chain joins TRBV11-2 to TRBJ2-5, with D possibly being TRBD2 (6 bases). The germline gives CDR1 SGHAT, CDR2 FQNNGV. There are 14 residues in the CDR3. Trimming stripped 5 bases from V and 6 bases from J, with 16 bases between.

This clonotype was counted at least ten times. The chain's CDR3 is CSARGEQGPSEQYF. CDR3 sequence (DNA): TGCAGTGCTAGAGGAGAGCAGGGCCCGAGCGAGCAGTACTTC. The J gene is TRBJ2-7, the V gene TRBV20-1; a possible D gene is TRBD1 (5 bases). Trimming removed 1 base from V and 6 bases from J, with 16 bases in between. Germline V gene data show CDR1 as DFQATT and CDR2 as SNEGSKA (reference sequence). The CDR3 totals 14 residues.

This clonotype came up many times. This chain links TRBV29-1 with TRBJ2-5, with TRBD1 as a possible D gene (6 bases). V dropped 8 bases and J dropped 1 base, with 14 bases sitting between them. Germline loops: CDR1 SQVTM, CDR2 ANQGSEA. CDR3 size: 13 residues. The DNA of the CDR3 is TGCAGCTACAACGACAGGATCCAAGAGACCCAGTACTTC. It is translated as CSYNDRIQETQYF.

This clonotype showed up many times. V usage is TRBV7-9 and J usage is TRBJ1-3; unclear D gene. The ends were cut back, 3 bases at V and 3 bases at J, with 6 bases in the middle. This CDR3 is 13 amino acids long. The germline V gene has CDR1 SEHNR and CDR2 FQNEAQ (reference sequence). CDR3 bases: TGTGCCAGCAGCTTCGAGTATGGAAACACCATATATTTT. Protein: CASSFEYGNTIYF. Supplemented by reference TRBV7-9 and TRBJ1-3, the full variable domain reads DTGVSQNPRHKITKRGQNVTFRCDPISEHNRLYWYRQTLGQGPEFLTYFQNEAQLEKSRLLSDRFSAERPKGSFSTLEIQRTEQGDSAMYLCASSFEYGNTIYFGEGSWLTVV.

This clonotype was detected once. One end of the junction is discordant with germline, which a read error may explain. This sequence joins TRBV6-2 or TRBV6-3 and TRBJ1-5, with D hard to call. CDR3 size: 15 residues. Looked up from germline, CDR1 is MNHEY and CDR2 is SVGEGT. This chain's CDR3 is CASSSGRYSNQPPHF. CDR3 DNA sequence: TGTGCCAGCAGTTCCGGACGGTATAGCAATCAGCCCCCGCATTTT.

This clonotype was seen a handful of times. The V and J genes are TRBV27 and TRBJ2-7, with a possible D match to TRBD2 (6 bases). CDR1 and CDR2 (germline): MNHEY, SMNVEV (reference sequence). Between the trimmed V and J ends, which lost 1 base and 2 bases, there was a span of 9 bases. The CDR3 is made up of 14 amino acids. The CDR3 loop is CASSLWRGAYEQYF. CDR3 sequence (DNA): TGTGCCAGCAGTTTATGGAGGGGTGCCTACGAGCAGTACTTC.

This clonotype was found many times. V gene TRBV7-9 combines with J gene TRBJ2-7; 10 nucleotides line up with TRBD1. V was pared by 5 bases and J by 2 bases, with 6 bases of the junction left unmatched. The CDR3 length is 15 residues. Looked up from germline, CDR1 is SEHNR and CDR2 is FQNEAQ (reference sequence). Here the CDR3 DNA reads TGTGCCAGCAGCCTTCTCGGGACAGGGGCCTACGAGCAGTACTTC. Translation: CASSLLGTGAYEQYF.

This sequence joins TRBV28 and TRBJ1-5; D gene uncertain. The V gene's germline CDR1 is MDHEN and CDR2 SYDVKM. The V gene lost 2 bases and the J gene lost 7 bases, with 9 bases spanning the gap. The CDR3 loop spans 13 amino acids. The CDR3 sequence is CASSLLREQPQHF. CDR3 nucleotide sequence: TGTGCCAGCAGTTTACTCAGAGAGCAGCCCCAGCATTTT.

Ten or more counts support this clonotype. This chain connects TRBV7-2 to TRBJ2-5; the match to TRBD2 covers 9 bases. Trimming took 7 bases from V and 2 from J; bases not matched to a gene: 5. The V gene's germline CDR1 is SGHTA and CDR2 FQGNSA. This CDR3 comprises 14 residues. Here the CDR3 reads CASKETSGQETQYF. For the CDR3, the DNA is TGTGCCAGCAAGGAGACTAGCGGACAAGAGACCCAGTACTTC.

This sequence joins TRBV10-3 and TRBJ2-2; 11 bases map to TRBD2. Looked up from germline, CDR1 is ENHRY and CDR2 is SYGVKD. The CDR3 runs 16 residues. Trimming removed 3 bases from V and 7 bases from J; junction bases left unmatched: 7. Here the CDR3 reads CAISELAGELGGELFF. CDR3 bases: TGTGCCATCAGTGAACTAGCGGGAGAACTTGGCGGGGAGCTGTTTTTT.

This clonotype has ten or more counts. This chain's CDR3 is CASSTGQHSTDTQYF. The CDR3 DNA reads TGTGCCAGTAGTACGGGACAGCATAGCACAGATACGCAGTATTTT. The chain recombines TRBV19 with TRBJ2-3; 7 nucleotides line up with TRBD1. The CDR3 loop spans 15 amino acids. Germline V gene lookup returns CDR1 LNHDA and CDR2 SQIVND (reference sequence). V lost 4 bases to trimming and J lost 0 bases; unmatched junction nucleotides: 4. The full variable domain, its missing parts supplied by reference TRBV19 and TRBJ2-3, is DGGITQSPKYLFRKEGQNVTLSCEQNLNHDAMYWYRQDPGQGLRLIYYSQIVNDFQKGDIAEGYSVSREKKESFPLTVTSAQKNPTAFYLCASSTGQHSTDTQYFGPGTRLTVL.

This clonotype turned up a few times. The rearrangement joins TRBV15 to TRBJ2-3, with TRBD2 matching over 9 bases. The CDR3 runs 14 residues. Trimming removed 6 bases from V and 4 bases from J; junction bases left unmatched: 5. The germline V gene has CDR1 LNHNV and CDR2 YYDKDF (reference sequence). The CDR3 reads CATREAGGPDTQYF. Written as DNA, the CDR3 is TGTGCCACCAGAGAAGCGGGAGGTCCAGATACGCAGTATTTT.

This clonotype was picked up many times. The chain carries TRBV12-3 or TRBV12-4 and TRBJ2-5; 11 bases match TRBD2. Trimming cost V 6 bases and J 1 base; bases outside gene matches: 4. This CDR3 has 15 residues. Here the CDR3 reads CASRPGTSGQETQYF. As DNA, the CDR3 is TGTGCCAGCAGACCTGGGACTAGCGGCCAAGAGACCCAGTACTTC.

This clonotype was counted many times. J is TRBJ1-6 and V is TRBV6-2 or TRBV6-3, with D maybe TRBD1 (6 bases). The CDR3 spans 16 residues. Germline values: CDR1 MNHEY, CDR2 SVGEGT. Trimming took 4 bases from V and 5 from J, leaving 15 bases between them. In DNA, the CDR3 is TGTGCCAGCAGTTCCCCAGGGGTAAGGGATAATTCACCCCTCCACTTT. Its translation is CASSSPGVRDNSPLHF.

This clonotype was seen repeatedly, ten times or more. This chain joins TRBV29-1 and TRBJ2-4; the D gene is possibly TRBD2 (6 bases). Germline V CDR1 and CDR2: SQVTM, ANQGSEA. The ends were cut back, 6 bases at V and 4 bases at J, with 16 bases in the middle. There are 14 residues in the CDR3. CDR3: CSVGEMGLKNIQYF. For the CDR3, the DNA is TGCAGCGTGGGAGAGATGGGACTTAAAAACATTCAGTACTTC.

This clonotype was picked up many times. This chain links TRBV27 with TRBJ2-6; D ambiguous. Germline-derived CDR1 and CDR2 are MNHEY and SMNVEV (reference sequence). This CDR3 is built from 14 residues. Trimming pared 6 bases from V and 0 bases from J, leaving 6 bases between. The CDR3 DNA sequence: TGTGCCAGCAGACACAACTCTGGGGCCAACGTCCTGACTTTC. Encoded protein: CASRHNSGANVLTF.